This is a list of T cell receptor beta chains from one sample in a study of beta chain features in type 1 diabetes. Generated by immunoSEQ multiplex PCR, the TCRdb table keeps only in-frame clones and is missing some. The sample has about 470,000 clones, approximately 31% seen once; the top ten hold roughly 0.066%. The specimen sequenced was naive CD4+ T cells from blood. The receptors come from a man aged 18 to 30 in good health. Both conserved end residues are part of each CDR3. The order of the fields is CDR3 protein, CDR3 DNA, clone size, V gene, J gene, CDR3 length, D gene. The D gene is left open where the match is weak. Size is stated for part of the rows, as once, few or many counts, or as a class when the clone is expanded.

CAWSRRQTTNEKLFF	TGTGCCTGGAGCCGCCGACAGACAACTAATGAAAAACTGTTTTTT	-	TRBV30	TRBJ1-4	15	-
CSAIGGRITEAFF	TGCAGCGCCATTGGGGGGAGGATCACTGAAGCTTTCTTT	-	TRBV29-1	TRBJ1-1	13	-
CASKRESMETQYF	TGTGCCAGCAAACGGGAGTCGATGGAGACCCAGTACTTC	few	TRBV7-8	TRBJ2-5	13	-
CASRLQGNQETQYF	TGCGCCAGCAGACTACAGGGGAACCAAGAGACCCAGTACTTC	-	TRBV5-1	TRBJ2-5	14	TRBD1
CASSPRGQGNGYTF	TGTGCCAGTAGCCCACGAGGACAGGGGAATGGCTACACCTTC	-	TRBV19	TRBJ1-2	14	TRBD1
CASSLRGGELFF	TGTGCCAGCAGCTTAAGGGGTGGGGAGCTGTTTTTT	-	TRBV7-7	TRBJ2-2	12	-
CASKIGTANTEAFF	TGTGCCAGCAAAATCGGGACAGCGAACACTGAAGCTTTCTTT	-	TRBV6-4	TRBJ1-1	14	TRBD1
CASSFFADTQYF	TGTGCCAGCAGCTTTTTCGCAGATACGCAGTATTTT	-	TRBV5-4	TRBJ2-3	12	-
CASSQDWVGNIQYF	TGCGCCAGCAGCCAAGATTGGGTAGGGAACATTCAGTACTTC	-	TRBV4-1	TRBJ2-4	14	-
CALHRVTEAFF	TGTGCCTTGCACAGGGTCACTGAAGCTTTCTTT	-	TRBV30	TRBJ1-1	11	-
CASSLRVEQYF	TGTGCCAGCAGTTTACGAGTCGAGCAGTACTTC	few	TRBV28	TRBJ2-7	11	-
CASSELAQTQYF	TGTGCCAGCAGTGAACTAGCCCAGACCCAGTACTTC	few	TRBV25-1	TRBJ2-5	12	-
CASSLTGNEQFF	TGTGCCAGCAGCTTGACCGGCAATGAGCAGTTCTTC	-	TRBV5-4	TRBJ2-1	12	-
CAWSTTEGPSYEQYF	TGTGCCTGGAGTACTACCGAGGGGCCCTCCTACGAGCAGTACTTC	once	TRBV30	TRBJ2-7	15	-
CASSVANAGSSYNEQFF	TGTGCCAGCAGCGTAGCTAACGCGGGGAGCTCCTACAATGAGCAGTTCTTC	-	TRBV9	TRBJ2-1	17	-
CASSSWGDTQYF	TGTGCCAGCAGCTCCTGGGGGGATACGCAGTATTTT	-	TRBV7-9	TRBJ2-3	12	-
CASSAPGRGEFF	TGCGCCAGCAGCGCCCCGGGGCGCGGAGAGTTCTTC	-	TRBV5-1	TRBJ2-1	12	-
CAWSAGQASNQPQHF	TGTGCCTGGAGTGCCGGACAGGCTAGCAATCAGCCCCAGCATTTT	-	TRBV30	TRBJ1-5	15	TRBD1
CASSLTANSEAFF	TGCGCCAGCAGCTTGACGGCTAATTCTGAAGCTTTCTTT	-	TRBV5-1	TRBJ1-1	13	-
CASSTDRGTYEQYF	TGTGCCAGCAGTACGGACAGGGGAACCTACGAGCAGTACTTC	-	TRBV6-5	TRBJ2-7	14	TRBD1
CAWSLRSVRTQYF	TGTGCCTGGAGTCTTCGGTCCGTACGGACCCAGTACTTC	-	TRBV30	TRBJ2-5	13	-
CAWSVGVNTEAFF	TGTGCCTGGAGTGTGGGAGTGAACACTGAAGCTTTCTTT	few	TRBV30	TRBJ1-1	13	-
CASSLTYTGFRDGGTDTQYF	TGTGCCAGCAGCCTAACTTATACAGGGTTTAGAGACGGGGGCACAGATACGCAGTATTTT	few	TRBV5-4	TRBJ2-3	20	-
CASTPWKFRSYEQYF	TGTGCCAGCACCCCATGGAAGTTCCGCTCCTACGAGCAGTACTTC	few	TRBV28	TRBJ2-7	15	-
CASSETRNTGELFF	TGTGCCAGCAGTGAAACGCGGAACACCGGGGAGCTGTTTTTT	-	TRBV2	TRBJ2-2	14	-
CSVGQGAYEQYF	TGCAGCGTGGGACAGGGCGCCTACGAGCAGTACTTC	few	TRBV29-1	TRBJ2-7	12	TRBD1